This TCR beta chain was sequenced during a study of T cell repertoires in cytomegalovirus infection. Study context: Indicated by public TCR beta signatures were CMV infection and matching HLA type.

TCRdb reanalysed the reads using MiXCR and keeps one entry per CDR3 protein. This table holds hundreds of thousands of distinct CDR3 sequences, approximately 25% found once. The sample comprised CD8+ T cells from PBMCs. This sequence originates from a human donor in good health (CMV status not recorded). Some clones in this sample may be carry-over from other donors' samples.

The DNA for the CDR3 is TGTGCCAGCAGTTACTCGATTGCGGGCCGACAGGGAGAGGGCACCGGGGAGCTGTTTTTT. The encoded protein is CASSYSIAGRQGEGTGELFF. The chain has TRBV6-6 and TRBJ2-2; 7 positions agree with TRBD1. The germline CDR1 and CDR2 sequences are MNHNY and SVGAGI (reference sequence). Trimming cost V 0 bases and J 4 bases; bases outside gene matches: 17. This CDR3 has 20 residues.